The 25 T cell receptor beta chains in this list originate from one sample, sequenced in a study of blood T cell repertoires in COVID-19. Profiling relied on immunoSEQ multiplex PCR, and the TCRdb table lists in-frame clones only, not all of them. The sample has 280,000 or so clones, 90% seen once. The specimen was PBMCs or T cells enriched from blood (not recorded which). The receptor set was obtained from a woman aged 18-29 years with acute COVID-19.

This chain connects TRBV20-1 to TRBJ1-6; 8 bases match TRBD1. The length of the CDR3 is 15 residues. The J segment lost 7 bases and the V segment lost 3 bases, leaving 8 bases of the junction unmatched. In germline, CDR1 is DFQATT, CDR2 SNEGSKA (reference sequence). CDR3 nucleotide sequence: TGCAGTGCTAGTGAGAACCAGGGGGCGAATTCACCCCTCCACTTT. This sequence encodes CSASENQGANSPLHF.

The V gene is TRBV12-3 or TRBV12-4, the J gene TRBJ1-1; D ambiguous. The V end was cut by 6 bases, the J end by 4 bases, with 9 bases between. The CDR3 consists of 12 residues. CDR3 residues: CASRLGVTEAFF. CDR3 DNA sequence: TGTGCCAGCAGGCTTGGAGTCACTGAAGCTTTCTTT.

The chain recombines TRBV3-1 (or the pseudogene TRBV3-2) with TRBJ2-5; 9 bases fit TRBD2. CDR3 length: 18 residues. CDR1 is LGHDT and CDR2 is YNNKEL in the germline V gene (reference sequence). Trimming removed 0 bases from V and 5 bases from J; junction bases left unmatched: 13. Here the CDR3 reads CASSQDFAGGPSFETQYF. The CDR3 nucleotides read TGTGCCAGCAGCCAAGATTTTGCGGGAGGGCCTTCCTTCGAGACCCAGTACTTC.

This chain links TRBV7-2 with TRBJ1-3; no clear D gene. The germline V gene has CDR1 SGHTA and CDR2 FQGNSA. The CDR3 consists of 15 residues. V dropped 3 bases and J dropped 4 bases, with 13 bases sitting between them. The CDR3 here is CASSFYTGGGNTIYF. The CDR3 bases are TGTGCCAGCAGCTTCTACACGGGAGGAGGAAACACCATATATTTT.

The chain employs TRBV29-1 and TRBJ2-7, with 9 nucleotides matching TRBD1. The CDR3 extends over 14 amino acids. CDR1 and CDR2 from the germline V gene are SQVTM and ANQGSEA. V shed 6 bases, J shed 6 bases, and the junction held 12 bases outside the gene matches. CDR3 nucleotide sequence: TGCAGCGTGAGGACAGGGGACCCCCAGAGCGAGCAGTACTTC. Its protein product is CSVRTGDPQSEQYF.

Comment on this clone: One junction end disagrees with the germline gene, perhaps due to a read error. The chain combines TRBV30 with TRBJ1-4; D is undetermined. CDR1 GTSNPN and CDR2 SVGIG come from the germline V gene (reference sequence). The CDR3 consists of 12 residues. The CDR3 DNA reads TGTGCCTGGAGTGTAACCCACTCAAGATTGGTTTTT. Residues: CAWSVTHSRLVF.

This clone was found once. V gene TRBV4-1 combines with J gene TRBJ2-7, with D unresolved. V was clipped by 4 bases and J by 0 bases, with 16 bases between them. This CDR3 region has 16 residues. CDR1 and CDR2 (germline): MGHRA, YSYEKL. As DNA, the CDR3 is TGCGCCAGCAGCCCTTTAGCAGTTCCCCTCTCCTACGAGCAGTACTTC. This encodes CASSPLAVPLSYEQYF.

The chain joins TRBV29-1 to TRBJ2-7; D is possibly TRBD1 (5 bases). The germline V gene encodes CDR1 SQVTM and CDR2 ANQGSEA. Trimming pared 4 bases from V and 0 bases from J, leaving 10 bases between. The CDR3 covers 13 residues. As DNA, the CDR3 is TGCAGCGTTGGTAGGGGTCTCTCCTACGAGCAGTACTTC. Residues: CSVGRGLSYEQYF.

V is TRBV5-1 and J is TRBJ2-1; 9 bases are a match to TRBD2. V lost 7 bases, J lost 3 bases, and 5 bases stayed unmatched. Germline V gives CDR1 SGHRS, CDR2 YFSETQ. This CDR3 comprises 14 residues. The CDR3 sequence is CASQPSGVYNEQFF. The CDR3 region has the DNA TGCGCCAGCCAGCCTAGCGGGGTCTACAATGAGCAGTTCTTC. Full variable domain (remainder filled in from reference TRBV5-1 and TRBJ2-1): KAGVTQTPRYLIKTRGQQVTLSCSPISGHRSVSWYQQTPGQGLQFLFEYFSETQRNKGNFPGRFSGRQFSNSRSEMNVSTLELGDSALYLCASQPSGVYNEQFFGPGTRLTVL.

The chain employs TRBV18 and TRBJ2-1; 7 bases match TRBD2. The V gene end was trimmed by 1 base and the J gene end by 2 bases; junction bases not matched to a gene: 8. The CDR3 sequence is 17 residues long. Germline CDR1 is KGHSH and CDR2 is LQKENI. For the CDR3, the DNA is TGTGCCAGCTCACCACTGTACGGGAGGAGAACCTACAATGAGCAGTTCTTC. Its protein product is CASSPLYGRRTYNEQFF.

V usage is TRBV5-3 and J usage is TRBJ2-1; D unresolved. TRBV5-3 is labeled an ORF, and its function is uncertain. The CDR3 loop spans 14 amino acids. The germline V and J ends were trimmed by 0 bases and 3 bases, with 7 bases remaining between them. As DNA, the CDR3 is TGTGCCAGAAGCTTGGCGCTACTCTACAATGAGCAGTTCTTC. Residues: CARSLALLYNEQFF.

CDR3 sequence: CASSELAGTGELFF. The CDR3 coding sequence is TGTGCCAGCAGTGAGCTAGCGGGCACCGGGGAGCTGTTTTTT. The V gene is TRBV2, the J gene TRBJ2-2; 8 bases map to TRBD2. Germline CDR1 and CDR2: SNHLY and FYNNEI. This CDR3 has 14 amino acids. J was trimmed by 4 bases and V by 3 bases; bases with no gene match: 1. The whole variable domain, remainder taken from reference TRBV2 and TRBJ2-2, is EPEVTQTPSHQVTQMGQEVILRCVPISNHLYFYWYRQILGQKVEFLVSFYNNEISEKSEIFDDQFSVERPDGSNFTLKIRSTKLEDSAMYFCASSELAGTGELFFGEGSRLTVL.

The V call is TRBV7-8, the J call TRBJ2-7; 11 bases fit TRBD1. The germline V gene has CDR1 SGHVS and CDR2 FQNEAQ. V was pared by 3 bases and J by 3 bases, with 4 bases of the junction left unmatched. The CDR3 totals 15 residues. The CDR3 DNA reads as TGTGCCAGCAGCTTGAGGACAGGGGGCTTCTACGAGCAGTACTTC. It yields the protein CASSLRTGGFYEQYF. The variable domain in full, completed from reference TRBV7-8 and TRBJ2-7, reads GAGVSQSPRYKVAKRGQDVALRCDPISGHVSLFWYQQALGQGPEFLTYFQNEAQLDKSGLPSDRFFAERPEGSVSTLKIQRTQQEDSAVYLCASSLRTGGFYEQYFGPGTRLTVT.

The chain joins TRBV28 to TRBJ2-1; 10 nucleotides line up with TRBD2. The V gene end was trimmed by 5 bases and the J gene end by 9 bases; junction bases not matched to a gene: 7. This CDR3 spans 14 amino acids. Germline CDR1 and CDR2: MDHEN and SYDVKM. As DNA, the CDR3 is TGTGCCAGCAGTGGATTAGCGGGGGGACTTGAGCAGTTCTTC. It encodes CASSGLAGGLEQFF.

The rearrangement links TRBV20-1 to TRBJ2-7; 7 nucleotides line up with TRBD2. The V segment lost 2 bases and the J segment 6 bases; nucleotides outside the gene matches: 1. The CDR3 loop spans 11 amino acids. Germline CDR1 DFQATT, CDR2 SNEGSKA (reference sequence). CDR3 coding DNA: TGCAGTGCTAGAAGGGAGGGCGAGCAGTACTTC. Translating it yields CSARREGEQYF.

The chain joins TRBV7-2 to TRBJ2-1, with 13 bases that match TRBD2. The CDR3 has 18 amino acids. CDR1 and CDR2 (germline): SGHTA, FQGNSA. V lost 1 base to trimming and J lost 2 bases; unmatched junction nucleotides: 5. The CDR3 DNA is TGTGCCAGCAGCTTAGTACGGACTAGCGGGAGTCCCTACAATGAGCAGTTCTTC. Its protein product is CASSLVRTSGSPYNEQFF.

The chain employs TRBV16 and TRBJ2-3; maybe TRBD2 (6 bases). The CDR3 has 16 residues. The V end lost 5 bases, the J end lost 0 bases, and 15 bases lay between the germline ends. Germline-derived CDR1 and CDR2 are KGHSY and FQNENV. CDR3 sequence reads: CASSALASTSTDTQYF. The CDR3 region has the DNA TGTGCCAGCAGCGCCCTAGCGTCAACTAGCACAGATACGCAGTATTTT.

The chain joins TRBV6-6 to TRBJ1-6; 8 nucleotides agree with TRBD1. Germline CDR1 is MNHNY and CDR2 is SVGAGI (reference sequence). CDR3 size: 15 residues. The J segment lost 5 bases and the V segment lost 6 bases, leaving 6 bases of the junction unmatched. Here the CDR3 DNA reads TGTGCCAGCAGAGACCGGGACAGGAATAATTCACCCCTCCACTTT. This translates into CASRDRDRNNSPLHF.

The CDR3 here is CASSATGGSYEQYF. Written as DNA, the CDR3 is TGTGCCAGCAGTGCGACAGGGGGCTCCTACGAGCAGTACTTC. The gene calls are TRBV27 and TRBJ2-7; 9 bases match TRBD1. J gave up 0 bases and V 5 bases, and 2 bases lay outside the gene matches. The CDR3 is 14 amino acids. Germline CDR1 MNHEY, CDR2 SMNVEV (reference sequence).

This chain uses TRBV13 with TRBJ1-5; tentative D call: TRBD1 (5 bases). Trimming took 0 bases from V and 7 from J, leaving 10 bases between them. The germline gives CDR1 PRHDT, CDR2 FYEKMQ (reference sequence). This CDR3 is built from 14 residues. The CDR3 protein is CASSLGQGGQPQHF. The DNA for the CDR3 is TGTGCCAGCAGCTTAGGTCAGGGTGGGCAGCCCCAGCATTTT.

The V and J genes are TRBV5-1 and TRBJ2-7; 9 nucleotides agree with TRBD1. Germline loops: CDR1 SGHRS, CDR2 YFSETQ. The CDR3 contains 15 residues. Trimming took 2 bases from V and 0 from J; bases not matched to a gene: 3. CDR3 sequence (DNA): TGCGCCAGCAGCTTCGGACAGGGGTTCTCCTACGAGCAGTACTTC. Its protein is CASSFGQGFSYEQYF.

This clone is a singleton in its sample. V and J are TRBV4-1 and TRBJ2-1; 11 bases match TRBD1. This CDR3 has 16 amino acids. CDR1 MGHRA and CDR2 YSYEKL come from the germline V gene. The ends lost 1 base at V and 11 bases at J; junction bases unmatched: 10. CDR3: CASSQGSPGTGGKQFF. DNA for the CDR3: TGCGCCAGCAGCCAAGGATCACCCGGGACAGGGGGAAAGCAGTTCTTC.

The chain uses TRBV12-5 and TRBJ2-2, with 8 bases fitting TRBD2. V lost 7 bases, J lost 4 bases, and 11 bases stayed unmatched. The germline V gene has CDR1 LGHNT and CDR2 FRNRAP. The CDR3 is made up of 16 amino acids. This CDR3 is CASALGRALGTGELFF. For the CDR3, the DNA is TGTGCTAGTGCCCTCGGGAGGGCGTTAGGCACCGGGGAGCTGTTTTTT.

The chain combines TRBV4-1 with TRBJ1-4, with 8 bases that match TRBD1. The V and J ends lost 2 bases and 4 bases, in that order; junction bases with no gene match: 3. Per the germline V gene, CDR1 is MGHRA and CDR2 is YSYEKL. The CDR3 loop spans 15 amino acids. This CDR3 reads CASSQKGQDNEKLFF. The CDR3 nucleotides read TGCGCCAGCAGCCAAAAGGGACAGGATAATGAAAAACTGTTTTTT.

This rearrangement joins TRBV18 to TRBJ1-5, with 8 bases fitting TRBD1. The V gene end was trimmed by 1 base and the J gene end by 6 bases; junction bases not matched to a gene: 5. CDR3 length: 15 amino acids. Per the germline V gene, CDR1 is KGHSH and CDR2 is LQKENI. The CDR3 DNA follows: TGTGCCAGCTCACCACTGTCAGGGGGCGGTCAGCCCCAGCATTTT. Its translation: CASSPLSGGGQPQHF. The full variable domain, completed using reference TRBV18 and TRBJ1-5, is NAGVMQNPRHLVRRRGQEARLRCSPMKGHSHVYWYRQLPEEGLKFMVYLQKENIIDESGMPKERFSAEFPKEGPSILRIQQVVRGDSAAYFCASSPLSGGGQPQHFGDGTRLSIL.